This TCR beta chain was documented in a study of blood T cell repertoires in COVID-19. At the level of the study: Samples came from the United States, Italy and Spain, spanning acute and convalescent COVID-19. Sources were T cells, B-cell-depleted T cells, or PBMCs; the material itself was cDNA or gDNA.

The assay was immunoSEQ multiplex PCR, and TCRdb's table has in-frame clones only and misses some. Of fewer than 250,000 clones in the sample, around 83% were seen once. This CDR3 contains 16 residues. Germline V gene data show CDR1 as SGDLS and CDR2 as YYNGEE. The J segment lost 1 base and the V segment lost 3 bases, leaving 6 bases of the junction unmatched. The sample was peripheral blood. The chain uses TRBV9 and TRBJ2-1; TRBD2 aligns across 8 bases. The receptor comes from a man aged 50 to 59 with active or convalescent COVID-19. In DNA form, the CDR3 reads TGTGCCAGCAGCGCACCGGCTAGCGGGTCCTACAATGAGCAGTTCTTC. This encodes CASSAPASGSYNEQFF.